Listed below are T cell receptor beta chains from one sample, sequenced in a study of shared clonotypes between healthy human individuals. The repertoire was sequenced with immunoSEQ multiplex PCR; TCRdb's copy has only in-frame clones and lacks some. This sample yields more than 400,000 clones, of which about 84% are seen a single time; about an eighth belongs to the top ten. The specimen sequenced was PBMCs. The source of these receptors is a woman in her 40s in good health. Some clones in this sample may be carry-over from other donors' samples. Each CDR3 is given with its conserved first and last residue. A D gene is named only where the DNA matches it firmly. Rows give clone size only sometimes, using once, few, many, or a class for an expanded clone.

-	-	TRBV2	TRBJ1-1	TGTGCCAGCAGTACTACAGGCCTGAACACTGAAGCTTTCTTT	CASSTTGLNTEAFF
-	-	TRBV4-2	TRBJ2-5	TGTGCCAGCAGCCAAACTCATACTGGGACCCAGTACTTC	CASSQTHTGTQYF
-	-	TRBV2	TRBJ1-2	TGTGCCAGCAGTGAAGCCCTGGACAGTTATGGCTACACCTTC	CASSEALDSYGYTF
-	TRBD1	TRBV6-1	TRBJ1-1	TGTGCCAGCAGTGGGGTCAGGACAGGGATGAACACTGAAGCTTTCTTT	CASSGVRTGMNTEAFF
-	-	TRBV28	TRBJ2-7	TGTGCCAGCAGTTTGGGCGAATACTACGAGCAGTACTTC	CASSLGEYYEQYF
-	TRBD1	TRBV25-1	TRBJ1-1	TGTGCCAGTTCGACAGGGGGCGTGATGACTGAAGCTTCCTTT	CASSTGGVMTEASF
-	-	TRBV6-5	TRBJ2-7	TGTGCCAGCAGTTACACAGCGGGCGACTACGAGCAGTACTTC	CASSYTAGDYEQYF
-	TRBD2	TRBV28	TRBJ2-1	TGTGCCAGCAGTCCGGCGGGACTAGGGGGAGAGCAGTTCTTC	CASSPAGLGGEQFF
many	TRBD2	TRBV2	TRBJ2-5	TGTGCCAGCAAACTAGCGGGAGTTGGGGAGACCCAGTACTTC	CASKLAGVGETQYF
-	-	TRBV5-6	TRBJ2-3	TGTGCCAGCAGCTCACGTGGGGGCGAGACAGATACGCAGTATTTT	CASSSRGGETDTQYF
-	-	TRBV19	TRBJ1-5	TGTGCCAGTAGTAGGGGACAACTCAATCAGCCCCAGCATTTT	CASSRGQLNQPQHF
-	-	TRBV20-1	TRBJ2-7	TGCAGTGCTCAGGACGCGTACGAGCAGTACTTC	CSAQDAYEQYF
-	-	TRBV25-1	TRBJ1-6	TGTGCCAGCACATCCCAGAGGAATAATTCACCCCTCCACTTT	CASTSQRNNSPLHF
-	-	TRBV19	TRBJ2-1	TGTGCCAGTAGTCCAGGAAGCTCCTACAATGAGCAGTTCTTC	CASSPGSSYNEQFF
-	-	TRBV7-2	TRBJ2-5	TGTGCCAGCAGCTTAGACGGCCGTCAAGAGACCCAGTACTTC	CASSLDGRQETQYF
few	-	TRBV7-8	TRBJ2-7	TGTGCCAGCAGCTTGAGGATAACCGAGCAGTACTTC	CASSLRITEQYF
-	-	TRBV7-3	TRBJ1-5	TGTGCCAGCAGCTTAGCTCAAAATCAGCCCCAGCATTTT	CASSLAQNQPQHF
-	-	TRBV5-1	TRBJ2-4	TGCGCCAGCAGCTTGGGAGGACGAACAGCCAAAAACATTCAGTACTTC	CASSLGGRTAKNIQYF
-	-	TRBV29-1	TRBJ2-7	TGCAGCGTTGAAGGGTCCGGGACGCCCGCCTACGAGCAGTACTTC	CSVEGSGTPAYEQYF
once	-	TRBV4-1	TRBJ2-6	TGCGCCAGCAGCCAAGATGAAGGCCTGACTTTC	CASSQDEGLTF
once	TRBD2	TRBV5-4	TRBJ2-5	TGTGCCAGCAGCCCCAGAATAGCGGGAGGGCAAGAGACCCAGTACTTC	CASSPRIAGGQETQYF
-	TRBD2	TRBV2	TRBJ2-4	TGTGCCAGCAGTGAAGGTCTAGCGGGGACCGGGAGGAACATTCAGTACTTC	CASSEGLAGTGRNIQYF
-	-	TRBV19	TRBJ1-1	TGTGCCAGTAGTATCACCGGGTCCTCCAGAAAAGCTTTCTTT	CASSITGSSRKAFF
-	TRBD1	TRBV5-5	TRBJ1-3	TGTGCCAGCAGCTTGTTAAGCGGGACAGGGGTAGGAAACACCATATATTTT	CASSLLSGTGVGNTIYF
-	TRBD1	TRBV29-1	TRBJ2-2	TGCAGCGTGAGGGACAGGGACACCGGGGAGCTGTTTTTT	CSVRDRDTGELFF
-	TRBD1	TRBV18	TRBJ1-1	TGTGCCAGCTCACCACGTCCACAGGGGGGAAGGACTGAAGCTTTCTTT	CASSPRPQGGRTEAFF
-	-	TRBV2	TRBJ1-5	TGTGCCAGCAGGGAGGGACTCGGGGGCAATCAGCCCCAGCATTTT	CASREGLGGNQPQHF
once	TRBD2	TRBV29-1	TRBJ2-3	TGCAGCGTTTGGGGGGGGACTAGCACAGATACGCAGTATTTT	CSVWGGTSTDTQYF
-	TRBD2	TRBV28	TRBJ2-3	TGTGCCAGCTTCAGCGGGAGTGGATCAGATACGCAGTATTTT	CASFSGSGSDTQYF
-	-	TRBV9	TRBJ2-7	TGTGCCAGCAGCGTAGATCTTGGGGACCCTAGGGAGCAGTACTTC	CASSVDLGDPREQYF
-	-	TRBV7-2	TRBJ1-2	TGTGCCAGCAGCACCAATCGCGGGGTGGGCTATGGCTACACCTTC	CASSTNRGVGYGYTF
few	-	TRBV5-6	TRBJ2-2	TGTGCCAGCAGCTTGGCTTGGGATTGGGCCGGGGAGCTGTTTTTT	CASSLAWDWAGELFF
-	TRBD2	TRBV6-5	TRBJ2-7	TGTGCCAGCAGTTGGCTAGCGGGTGGCAACGAGCAGTACTTC	CASSWLAGGNEQYF
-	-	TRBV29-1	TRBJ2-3	TGCAGCGTAACAACCGGGACGGATCACACAGATACGCAGTATTTT	CSVTTGTDHTDTQYF
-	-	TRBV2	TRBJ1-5	TGTGCCAGCAGTGAACCTCCCAATCAGCCCCAGCATTTT	CASSEPPNQPQHF
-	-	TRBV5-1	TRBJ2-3	TGCGCCAGCAGCTTGGGGGTCGACAGTCGCACAGATACGCAGTATTTT	CASSLGVDSRTDTQYF
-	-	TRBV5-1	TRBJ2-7	TGCGCCAGCAGCTTGTCCCGGCCCGCCTACGAGCAGTACTTC	CASSLSRPAYEQYF
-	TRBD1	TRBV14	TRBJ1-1	TGTGCCAGCAGCCTCCCGGGACAGGAAGCTTTCTTT	CASSLPGQEAFF
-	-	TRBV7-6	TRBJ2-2	TGTGCCAGCAGCTTAGGTACTTTCAACACCGGGGAGCTGTTTTTT	CASSLGTFNTGELFF
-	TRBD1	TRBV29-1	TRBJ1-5	TGCAGCGTTGGCCGGGACAGGGGATGTCAGCCCCAGCATTTT	CSVGRDRGCQPQHF
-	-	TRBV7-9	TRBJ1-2	TGTGCCAGCAGCCCCCGGGGGGGATTGTGGTATGGCTACACCTTC	CASSPRGGLWYGYTF
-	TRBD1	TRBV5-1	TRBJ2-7	TGCGCCAGCAGCCCGGGACAGCTGAAGTACGAGCAGTACTTC	CASSPGQLKYEQYF
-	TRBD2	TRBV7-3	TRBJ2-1	TGTGCCAGCAGCTTTATAGCGGGAGTAGGAGATGAGCAGTTCTTC	CASSFIAGVGDEQFF
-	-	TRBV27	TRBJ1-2	TGTGCCAGCAGTTTTGATCAGGGAAACTATGGCTACACCTTC	CASSFDQGNYGYTF
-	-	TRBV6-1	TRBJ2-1	TGTGCCAGCATTCAAAACAATGAGCAGTTCTTC	CASIQNNEQFF
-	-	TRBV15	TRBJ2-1	TGTGCCACCAGCAGAGATCTAAGGGAGGAGCAGTTCTTC	CATSRDLREEQFF
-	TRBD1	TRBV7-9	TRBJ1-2	TGTGCCAGCAGTACAGGGGCGTGGGACTATGGCTACACCTTC	CASSTGAWDYGYTF
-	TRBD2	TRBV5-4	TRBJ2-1	TGTGCCAGCAGCAAAGGACTAGCGGGAGATCGTGAGCAGTTCTTC	CASSKGLAGDREQFF